The 32 T cell receptor beta chains below come from one sample, sequenced in a study of cytomegalovirus exposure and HLA in healthy donors. The study ran its PCR with 60 Vbeta and 13 Jbeta primers. Repertoires were generated with immunoSEQ multiplex PCR, while TCRdb's copy carries only in-frame clones and drops some. The sample yields some 200,000 clones, around 83% seen once. Source material: PBMCs. The origin of the receptors is a woman in her late teens or twenties in good health and CMV-seronegative.

The rearrangement uses TRBV2 and TRBJ1-1; possibly TRBD1 for D (5 bases). Between the trimmed V and J ends, which lost 2 bases and 11 bases, there was a span of 15 bases. The length of the CDR3 is 13 residues. Germline V CDR1 and CDR2: SNHLY, FYNNEI. Written as DNA, the CDR3 is TGTGCCAGCAGTGAAACCGAAAACAGGCCGGCTTTCTTT. Protein sequence: CASSETENRPAFF. The variable domain in full, with the rest retrieved from reference TRBV2 and TRBJ1-1, is EPEVTQTPSHQVTQMGQEVILRCVPISNHLYFYWYRQILGQKVEFLVSFYNNEISEKSEIFDDQFSVERPDGSNFTLKIRSTKLEDSAMYFCASSETENRPAFFGQGTRLTVV.

The chain is built from TRBV6-1 and TRBJ1-5; no definite D call. From germline, CDR1 is MNHNS and CDR2 SASEGT. V lost 1 base, J lost 4 bases, and 8 bases lay in between. The CDR3 sequence is 14 residues long. CDR3 sequence reads: CASSEVDFNQPQHF. The CDR3 coding sequence is TGTGCCAGCAGTGAAGTGGACTTTAATCAGCCCCAGCATTTT.

This clone turned up a few times. This sequence joins TRBV7-9 and TRBJ1-1; D ambiguous. The germline gives CDR1 SEHNR, CDR2 FQNEAQ (reference sequence). CDR3 length: 13 amino acids. Trimming stripped 5 bases from V and 2 bases from J, with 9 bases between. The CDR3, as DNA: TGTGCCAGCAGCGAGACGGGTAACACTGAAGCTTTCTTT. This sequence encodes CASSETGNTEAFF. The whole variable domain, filled in from reference TRBV7-9 and TRBJ1-1, reads DTGVSQNPRHKITKRGQNVTFRCDPISEHNRLYWYRQTLGQGPEFLTYFQNEAQLEKSRLLSDRFSAERPKGSFSTLEIQRTEQGDSAMYLCASSETGNTEAFFGQGTRLTVV.

The J gene is TRBJ2-5, the V gene TRBV6-1, with 11 bases identical to TRBD1. Germline V lookup: CDR1 MNHNS, CDR2 SASEGT. J gave up 3 bases and V 2 bases, and 8 bases lay outside the gene matches. The CDR3 contains 17 residues. The CDR3 reads CASSESKGTGGKETQYF. The DNA for the CDR3 is TGTGCCAGCAGTGAATCAAAGGGGACAGGGGGGAAAGAGACCCAGTACTTC.

This clone was seen a single time. V is TRBV7-7 and J is TRBJ2-5, with a weak D call TRBD2 (7 bases). V was trimmed by 0 bases and J by 5 bases, leaving 10 bases between them. The CDR3 has 14 residues. Germline V lookup: CDR1 SSHAT, CDR2 FNYEAQ (reference sequence). CDR3 protein: CASSLAGGQETQYF. The CDR3 nucleotides are TGTGCCAGCAGCTTAGCGGGGGGGCAGGAGACCCAGTACTTC.

This chain links TRBV19 with TRBJ2-6; TRBD1 might be the D (7 bases). V lost 7 bases to trimming and J lost 0 bases, with 19 bases between them. The V gene's germline CDR1 is LNHDA and CDR2 SQIVND (reference sequence). CDR3 length equals 18 residues. The CDR3 sequence: CASTDGGTAFSGANVLTF. CDR3 in DNA: TGTGCCAGTACCGATGGAGGGACAGCTTTCTCTGGGGCCAACGTCCTGACTTTC.

This chain connects TRBV5-1 to TRBJ2-7; TRBD1 is a possible D gene (6 bases). Per the germline V gene, CDR1 is SGHRS and CDR2 is YFSETQ. The V gene lost 4 bases and the J gene lost 0 bases, with 14 bases spanning the gap. The CDR3 runs to 15 residues. CDR3: CASSGRTDNSYEQYF. The CDR3 region has the DNA TGCGCCAGCAGCGGACGGACAGATAACTCCTACGAGCAGTACTTC.

The gene calls are TRBV11-1 and TRBJ2-2, with D hard to call. This CDR3 is 12 amino acids long. V was clipped by 7 bases and J by 7 bases, with 10 bases between them. Germline lookup yields CDR1 SGHAT and CDR2 FQDESV (reference sequence). In nucleotides, the CDR3 is TGTGCCAGCACCTATACGATCGGGGAGCTGTTTTTT. Translating gives CASTYTIGELFF.

This clone came up once. This chain joins TRBV5-1 and TRBJ2-3; 12 nucleotides align to TRBD2. The CDR3 totals 16 residues. V trimming: 2 bases; J trimming: 4 bases; junction bases outside the gene matches: 5. The germline V gene has CDR1 SGHRS and CDR2 YFSETQ. This CDR3 reads CASSFVASGGADTQYF. For the CDR3, the DNA is TGCGCCAGCAGCTTTGTGGCTAGCGGGGGGGCAGATACGCAGTATTTT.

The rearrangement joins TRBV28 to TRBJ2-7, with 7 bases fitting TRBD1. This CDR3 spans 14 amino acids. Trimming removed 0 bases from V and 1 base from J; junction bases left unmatched: 0. Germline V lookup: CDR1 MDHEN, CDR2 SYDVKM. CDR3 sequence reads: CASSLWGQSYEQYF. For the CDR3, the DNA is TGTGCCAGCAGTTTATGGGGACAGTCCTACGAGCAGTACTTC.

This clone occurred a few times. V is TRBV7-2 and J is TRBJ2-1, with 8 bases matching TRBD1. Germline CDR1 reads SGHTA; CDR2 reads FQGNSA. The length of the CDR3 is 11 residues. V gave up 3 bases and J gave up 15 bases; unmatched junction bases: 4. The CDR3 is CASSFSGGLFF. The CDR3, as DNA: TGTGCCAGCAGCTTTTCAGGGGGCCTGTTCTTC.

In its sample, this clone was seen a few times. V usage is TRBV7-9 and J usage is TRBJ2-7, with 9 bases fitting TRBD2. Germline V gene lookup returns CDR1 SEHNR and CDR2 FQNEAQ (reference sequence). The CDR3 is made up of 15 amino acids. With 7 bases clipped from V and 5 bases from J, the junction kept 12 bases outside the gene matches. The DNA for the CDR3 is TGTGCCAGCACTGGGGTAGCGGGAGCGGTCAACGAGCAGTACTTC. Translated, it gives CASTGVAGAVNEQYF.

The V and J genes are TRBV6-5 and TRBJ2-7, with 8 nucleotides matching TRBD2. Germline CDR1 MNHEY, CDR2 SVGAGI. The CDR3 is 14 amino acids. The trim removed 8 bases at V and 2 bases at J, leaving 8 bases unmatched. The CDR3 DNA follows: TGTGCCAGCCACCCTAGCGGGTCTACCTACGAGCAGTACTTC. It yields the protein CASHPSGSTYEQYF.

This clone was seen once. The chain links TRBV5-1 to TRBJ2-7; D gene uncertain. Germline-derived CDR1 and CDR2 are SGHRS and YFSETQ. The CDR3 contains 15 residues. V was pared by 1 base and J by 3 bases, with 14 bases between. CDR3 coding DNA: TGCGCCAGCAGCTTGAGTGACGTCCCTAGCTACGAGCAGTACTTC. It codes for CASSLSDVPSYEQYF.

The J gene is TRBJ1-5, the V gene TRBV2; D is possibly TRBD1 (5 bases). The germline gives CDR1 SNHLY, CDR2 FYNNEI. Trimming cost V 8 bases and J 2 bases, with 19 bases left between them. This CDR3 region has 16 residues. The CDR3: CASVGGEARGNQPQHF. CDR3 DNA: TGTGCCAGCGTTGGGGGGGAGGCAAGGGGCAATCAGCCCCAGCATTTT.

The rearrangement joins TRBV5-1 to TRBJ2-2; 8 bases line up with TRBD2. The CDR3 is 16 residues long. The V gene's germline CDR1 is SGHRS and CDR2 YFSETQ. V was clipped by 3 bases and J by 6 bases; unmatched bases: 10. CDR3 region: CASSSTSGVSAGELFF. CDR3 nucleotide sequence: TGCGCCAGCAGCTCTACTAGCGGCGTATCGGCCGGGGAGCTGTTTTTT. Looking up the rest from reference TRBV5-1 and TRBJ2-2 gives the full variable domain: KAGVTQTPRYLIKTRGQQVTLSCSPISGHRSVSWYQQTPGQGLQFLFEYFSETQRNKGNFPGRFSGRQFSNSRSEMNVSTLELGDSALYLCASSSTSGVSAGELFFGEGSRLTVL.

This chain joins TRBV27 and TRBJ2-1; 7 positions agree with TRBD1. This CDR3 has 13 amino acids. V dropped 7 bases and J dropped 5; count of bases not matched to a gene: 5. Germline V gives CDR1 MNHEY, CDR2 SMNVEV (reference sequence). The CDR3 nucleotides read TGTGCCAGCAAACGGGACAGTAACAATGAGCAGTTCTTC. Its translation: CASKRDSNNEQFF.

J is TRBJ2-3 and V is TRBV7-6; 10 bases line up with TRBD2. The length of the CDR3 is 15 residues. V shed 4 bases and J 5 bases; nucleotides not matched to a gene: 6. Germline V lookup: CDR1 SGHVS, CDR2 FNYEAQ. The CDR3 DNA is TGTGCCAGCAGCTCAGCGGGGGGGCCGGGAGATACGCAGTATTTT. This sequence encodes CASSSAGGPGDTQYF.

V and J are TRBV14 and TRBJ1-2, with 8 bases lining up with TRBD1. The CDR3 covers 15 residues. V was clipped by 4 bases and J by 4 bases; unmatched bases: 8. The germline gives CDR1 SGHDN, CDR2 FVKESK. Here the CDR3 reads CASSPEDRVVYGYTF. DNA of the CDR3: TGTGCCAGCAGCCCAGAGGACAGGGTCGTCTATGGCTACACCTTC. Drawing the rest from reference TRBV14 and TRBJ1-2, the complete variable domain is EAGVTQFPSHSVIEKGQTVTLRCDPISGHDNLYWYRRVMGKEIKFLLHFVKESKQDESGMPNNRFLAERTGGTYSTLKVQPAELEDSGVYFCASSPEDRVVYGYTFGSGTRLTVV.

This chain connects TRBV7-9 to TRBJ2-7, with D tentatively TRBD1 (6 bases). The CDR3 has 14 residues. Germline V gives CDR1 SEHNR, CDR2 FQNEAQ (reference sequence). The V end lost 5 bases, the J end lost 7 bases, and 18 bases lay between the germline ends. Here the CDR3 DNA reads TGTGCCAGCAGCACGTCCGGGACACTGGGGGAGCAGTACTTC. Its translation is CASSTSGTLGEQYF.

The chain links TRBV10-3 to TRBJ2-5; D may be TRBD2 (6 bases). Germline CDR1 is ENHRY and CDR2 is SYGVKD. The length of the CDR3 is 15 residues. V dropped 1 base and J dropped 1 base, with 10 bases sitting between them. The CDR3 DNA reads as TGTGCCATCAGTGAGTGGGGACTTAGCCAAGAGACCCAGTACTTC. It encodes CAISEWGLSQETQYF.

This clone was found once. The V call is TRBV5-4, the J call TRBJ1-1; no reliable D call. This CDR3 spans 14 amino acids. Germline V gene lookup returns CDR1 SGHNT and CDR2 YYREEE (reference sequence). V was shortened by 0 bases and J by 0 bases, with 6 bases between the two germline ends. In DNA form, the CDR3 reads TGTGCCAGCAGCTTGGACCCAGTGAACACTGAAGCTTTCTTT. Translating gives CASSLDPVNTEAFF.

The chain combines TRBV2 with TRBJ1-5, with 9 bases fitting TRBD1. Looked up from germline, CDR1 is SNHLY and CDR2 is FYNNEI. The J segment lost 0 bases and the V segment lost 8 bases, leaving 5 bases of the junction unmatched. The CDR3 spans 15 residues. This CDR3 reads CASLQGAVSNQPQHF. The DNA for the CDR3 is TGTGCCAGCTTACAGGGGGCAGTTAGCAATCAGCCCCAGCATTTT.

V is TRBV6-5 and J is TRBJ1-1; D possibly corresponds to TRBD1 (5 bases). This CDR3 contains 13 residues. The germline V gene has CDR1 MNHEY and CDR2 SVGAGI. Deletions cut 2 bases from V and 7 bases from J, with 11 bases between. The DNA for the CDR3 is TGTGCCAGCAGTTACCGGGGGGGACTTGAAGCTTTCTTT. It specifies CASSYRGGLEAFF.

The table lists this clone with a count of one. The chain carries TRBV5-6 and TRBJ2-7, with a tentative D call TRBD1 (6 bases). This CDR3 is 12 amino acids long. V was shortened by 6 bases and J by 4 bases, with 11 bases between the two germline ends. The germline CDR1 and CDR2 sequences are SGHDT and YYEEEE. CDR3 amino acids: CASNEQGYEQYF. CDR3 DNA: TGTGCCAGCAACGAACAGGGATACGAGCAGTACTTC.

The J gene is TRBJ2-1, the V gene TRBV15; D possibly corresponds to TRBD2 (6 bases). Germline CDR1 and CDR2: LNHNV and YYDKDF (reference sequence). The V end was cut by 8 bases, the J end by 5 bases, with 13 bases between. The CDR3 sequence is 13 residues long. In nucleotides, the CDR3 is TGTGCCACCGAGGGCGGGGCCCACAATGAGCAGTTCTTC. Its protein product is CATEGGAHNEQFF.

The chain has TRBV7-9 and TRBJ1-1, with no clear D. This CDR3 has 13 amino acids. Germline CDR1 and CDR2: SEHNR and FQNEAQ (reference sequence). The V and J ends lost 9 bases and 0 bases respectively, with 11 bases between them. This CDR3 is CASSDQMNTEAFF. In DNA form, the CDR3 reads TGTGCCAGTTCAGATCAGATGAACACTGAAGCTTTCTTT.

V usage is TRBV7-9 and J usage is TRBJ1-2, with TRBD1 matching over 7 bases. The CDR3 has 16 amino acids. Germline V lookup: CDR1 SEHNR, CDR2 FQNEAQ (reference sequence). V shed 5 bases, J shed 2 bases, and the junction held 11 bases outside the gene matches. The CDR3 sequence is CASSTAITQGNYGYTF. The CDR3 DNA is TGTGCCAGCAGCACCGCCATAACACAGGGGAACTATGGCTACACCTTC.

The J gene is TRBJ2-7, the V gene TRBV28, with 8 bases fitting TRBD1. Germline V gene data show CDR1 as MDHEN and CDR2 as SYDVKM. This CDR3 contains 14 residues. V lost 4 bases and J lost 3; bases outside the gene matches: 5. CDR3 amino acids: CASSSPGQVYEQYF. CDR3 in DNA: TGTGCCAGCAGTTCTCCGGGACAGGTCTACGAGCAGTACTTC. Based on the CDR3 plus reference TRBV28 and TRBJ2-7, the full variable domain is DVKVTQSSRYLVKRTGEKVFLECVQDMDHENMFWYRQDPGLGLRLIYFSYDVKMKEKGDIPEGYSVSREKKERFSLILESASTNQTSMYLCASSSPGQVYEQYFGPGTRLTVT.

The rearrangement links TRBV20-1 to TRBJ2-5, with a tentative D call TRBD2 (5 bases). Germline CDR1 reads DFQATT; CDR2 reads SNEGSKA (reference sequence). Between the trimmed V and J ends, which lost 6 bases and 5 bases, there was a span of 10 bases. The CDR3 is 11 residues long. The CDR3 DNA reads as TGCAGTGCCCCTAGCTGGGAGACCCAGTACTTC. Amino acid sequence: CSAPSWETQYF.

This clone has a single count. The chain combines TRBV18 with TRBJ1-1; D remains unclear. The CDR3 totals 17 residues. The V and J ends lost 4 bases and 2 bases respectively, with 20 bases between them. CDR1 is KGHSH, CDR2 LQKENI, per germline. CDR3 protein: CASSLTENLPANTEAFF. CDR3 bases: TGTGCCAGCTCACTCACAGAAAACCTCCCCGCCAACACTGAAGCTTTCTTT.

This chain connects TRBV7-9 to TRBJ2-7; D remains unclear. The CDR3 covers 12 residues. Germline V gives CDR1 SEHNR, CDR2 FQNEAQ (reference sequence). V was clipped by 3 bases and J by 3 bases, with 6 bases between them. The CDR3, as DNA: TGTGCCAGCAGCTTGAGGTTCTACGAGCAGTACTTC. Residues: CASSLRFYEQYF.